Listed below are T cell receptor beta chains from one sample, sequenced in a study of T-cell memory formation after mild COVID-19. From the 5' RACE reads, TCRdb called clonotypes with MiXCR, one entry per CDR3 protein. The sample includes about 320,000 distinct CDR3 sequences, more than 13% of them seen just once. The sample consisted of PBMCs or a T cell subset sorted from them (not recorded which). Every receptor here comes from a man aged 18 to 29 who had mild COVID-19 (a few samples of this study predate the infection). Cell type and time point are not known. Each CDR3 is given with its conserved first and last residue. Fields, in order: D gene, J gene, V gene, clone size, CDR3 DNA, CDR3 protein. A D gene is named only where the DNA matches it firmly. Size tells how often a clone was seen (once, few, many) or the class of an expanded clone, and some rows leave it out.

TRBD2 | TRBJ2-1 | TRBV7-9 | NA | TGTGCCAGCAGCCCCGGTTGGGGGGGACTAGAGAAGAATGAGCAGTTCTTC | CASSPGWGGLEKNEQFF
TRBD1 | TRBJ2-1 | TRBV30 | few | TGTGCCTGGACCGGGACAGGACTATACAATGAGCAGTTCTTC | CAWTGTGLYNEQFF
TRBD2 | TRBJ2-3 | TRBV3-1 | many | TGTGCCAGCAGCCCGACTAGCGGAGTCACAGATACGCAGTATTTT | CASSPTSGVTDTQYF
TRBD2 | TRBJ2-2 | TRBV6-2/TRBV6-3 | NA | TGTGCCAGTTGGGCCCCTACGGGGGGTACCACCGGGGAGCTGTTTTTT | CASWAPTGGTTGELFF
NA | TRBJ2-3 | TRBV6-1 | NA | TGTGCCAGCAGTGAAGGGTCTGGGGGGGGGCACACAGATACGCAGTATTTT | CASSEGSGGGHTDTQYF
NA | TRBJ2-2 | TRBV5-1 | NA | TGCGCCAGCAGCTCCCGGGGGGCGCCGAACACCGGGGAGCTGTTTTTT | CASSSRGAPNTGELFF
NA | TRBJ1-5 | TRBV12-5 | few | TGTGCTAGTGGTTTGGTCAACCAGCCCCAGCATTTT | CASGLVNQPQHF
TRBD2 | TRBJ2-7 | TRBV7-2 | NA | TGTGCCAGCAGCTATAATAGCGGGGGGCCCTACGAGCAGTACTTC | CASSYNSGGPYEQYF
NA | TRBJ2-5 | TRBV5-1 | few | TGCGCCAGCAGCTTGGCAGGCGCGGGATTAAAAGAGACCCAGTACTTC | CASSLAGAGLKETQYF
NA | TRBJ1-1 | TRBV7-2 | many | TGTGCCAGCAGCTATGACGGACGGGGGAGCGGCACTGAAGCTTTCTTT | CASSYDGRGSGTEAFF
TRBD1 | TRBJ1-2 | TRBV28 | NA | TGTGCCAGCAGTCCGACAGGGCTCTATGGCTACACCTTC | CASSPTGLYGYTF